This T cell receptor (beta chain) came from a study of blood T cell repertoires in COVID-19. About the research overall: Sites in the United States, Italy and Spain provided acute and convalescent COVID-19 samples. From T cells, B-cell-depleted T cells, or PBMCs came the material, which was cDNA or gDNA.

How the authors handled the data: Reference gene primers were amplified, and this amplification served to estimate nucleated cell counts. Only in-frame clones appear in the TCRdb table, and some are missing; sequencing was by immunoSEQ multiplex PCR. V and J calls and clone size are those listed in that table; D and trimming were worked out from the DNA. The sample lists some 120,000 clones, about 87% occurring once. V trimming: 6 bases; J trimming: 8 bases; junction bases outside the gene matches: 8. The germline gives CDR1 SNHLY, CDR2 FYNNEI. The CDR3 runs to 15 residues. Sequencing used peripheral blood. This clonotype was sampled from a woman between 45 and 65 years old with acute or convalescent COVID-19. This chain joins TRBV2 and TRBJ2-2; 11 bases line up with TRBD2. CDR3 residues: CASSPGTSGGGELFF. CDR3 DNA: TGTGCCAGCAGCCCTGGGACTAGCGGCGGAGGGGAGCTGTTTTTT. Variable domain in full (rest from reference TRBV2 and TRBJ2-2): EPEVTQTPSHQVTQMGQEVILRCVPISNHLYFYWYRQILGQKVEFLVSFYNNEISEKSEIFDDQFSVERPDGSNFTLKIRSTKLEDSAMYFCASSPGTSGGGELFFGEGSRLTVL.